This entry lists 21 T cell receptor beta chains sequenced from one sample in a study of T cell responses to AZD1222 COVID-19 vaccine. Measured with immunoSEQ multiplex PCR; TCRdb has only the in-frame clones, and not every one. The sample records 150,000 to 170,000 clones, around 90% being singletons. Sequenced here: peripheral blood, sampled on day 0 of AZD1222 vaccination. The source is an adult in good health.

The CDR3 reads CASSAGLAGGEQFF. CDR3 DNA: TGTGCCAGCAGCGCGGGACTAGCGGGGGGGGAGCAGTTCTTC. The V and J genes are TRBV7-2 and TRBJ2-1; TRBD2 agrees at 16 bases. The germline CDR1 and CDR2 sequences are SGHTA and FQGNSA. The CDR3 contains 14 residues. V was clipped by 5 bases and J by 10 bases; unmatched bases: 2.

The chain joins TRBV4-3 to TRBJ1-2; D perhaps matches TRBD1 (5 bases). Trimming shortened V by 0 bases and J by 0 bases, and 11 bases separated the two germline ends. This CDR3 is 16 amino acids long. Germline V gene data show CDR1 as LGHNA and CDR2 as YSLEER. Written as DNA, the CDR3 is TGCGCCAGCAGCCAAGACAGGGCCGATCCTAACTATGGCTACACCTTC. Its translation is CASSQDRADPNYGYTF.

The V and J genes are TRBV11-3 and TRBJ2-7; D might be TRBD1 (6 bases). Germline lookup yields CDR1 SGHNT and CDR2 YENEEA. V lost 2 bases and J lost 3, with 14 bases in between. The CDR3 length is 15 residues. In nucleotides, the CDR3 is TGTGCCAGCAGCTTAAATCCGGGACAAGACTACGAGCAGTACTTC. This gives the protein CASSLNPGQDYEQYF.

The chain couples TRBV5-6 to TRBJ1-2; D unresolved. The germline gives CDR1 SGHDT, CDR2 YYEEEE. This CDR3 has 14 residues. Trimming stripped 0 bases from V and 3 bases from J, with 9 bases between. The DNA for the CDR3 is TGTGCCAGCAGCTTGGGGTCGAACTACTATGGCTACACCTTC. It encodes CASSLGSNYYGYTF.

The DNA of the CDR3 is TGTGCCAGCAGCCGCGACAGGACCGGGGAGCTGTTTTTT. Translation: CASSRDRTGELFF. The chain is built from TRBV7-8 and TRBJ2-2; possibly TRBD1 for D (6 bases). This CDR3 is built from 13 residues. Trimming left V 5 bases short and J 5 bases short, with 9 bases between. Germline V gene data show CDR1 as SGHVS and CDR2 as FQNEAQ.

The CDR3 DNA reads TGTGCCAGCAGAAGGGGGCGCGGTAATTCACCCCTCCACTTT. Translated, it gives CASRRGRGNSPLHF. This chain links TRBV5-4 with TRBJ1-6, with 7 bases lining up with TRBD1. The CDR3 extends over 14 amino acids. The V gene's germline CDR1 is SGHNT and CDR2 YYREEE (reference sequence). V lost 5 bases, J lost 6 bases, and 5 bases stayed unmatched. The full variable domain, rest sourced from reference TRBV5-4 and TRBJ1-6, is ETGVTQSPTHLIKTRGQQVTLRCSSQSGHNTVSWYQQALGQGPQFIFQYYREEENGRGNFPPRFSGLQFPNYSSELNVNALELDDSALYLCASRRGRGNSPLHFGNGTRLTVT.

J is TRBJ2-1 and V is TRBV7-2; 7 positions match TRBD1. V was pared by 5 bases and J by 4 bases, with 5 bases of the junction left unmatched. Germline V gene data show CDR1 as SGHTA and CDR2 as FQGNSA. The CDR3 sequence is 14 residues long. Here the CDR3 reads CASSPGQAYNEQFF. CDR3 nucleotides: TGTGCCAGCAGCCCTGGACAGGCTTACAATGAGCAGTTCTTC.

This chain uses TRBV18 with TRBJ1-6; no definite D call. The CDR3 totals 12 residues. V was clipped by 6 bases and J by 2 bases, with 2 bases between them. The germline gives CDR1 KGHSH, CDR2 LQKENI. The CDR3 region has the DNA TGTGCCAGCTCGCCCTATAATTCACCCCTCCACTTT. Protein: CASSPYNSPLHF.

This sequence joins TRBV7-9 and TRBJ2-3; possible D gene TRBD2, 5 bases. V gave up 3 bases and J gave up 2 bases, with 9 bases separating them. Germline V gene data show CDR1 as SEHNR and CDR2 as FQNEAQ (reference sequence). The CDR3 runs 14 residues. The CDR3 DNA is TGTGCCAGCAGCTTGGCAGGACTCACAGATACGCAGTATTTT. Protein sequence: CASSLAGLTDTQYF.

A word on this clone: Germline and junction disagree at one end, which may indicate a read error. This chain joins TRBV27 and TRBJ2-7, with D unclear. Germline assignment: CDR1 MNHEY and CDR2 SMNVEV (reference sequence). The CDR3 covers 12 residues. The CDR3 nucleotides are TGTGCCAGCAGTTGGTTTGGCGACGATTTGAACTTC. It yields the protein CASSWFGDDLNF.

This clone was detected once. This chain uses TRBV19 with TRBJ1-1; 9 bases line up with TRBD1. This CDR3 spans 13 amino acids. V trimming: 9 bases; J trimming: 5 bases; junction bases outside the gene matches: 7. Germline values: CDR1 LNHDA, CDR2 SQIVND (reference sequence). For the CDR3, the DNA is TGTGCCAGCAAGGGACAGGGCTTAACTGAAGCTTTCTTT. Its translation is CASKGQGLTEAFF.

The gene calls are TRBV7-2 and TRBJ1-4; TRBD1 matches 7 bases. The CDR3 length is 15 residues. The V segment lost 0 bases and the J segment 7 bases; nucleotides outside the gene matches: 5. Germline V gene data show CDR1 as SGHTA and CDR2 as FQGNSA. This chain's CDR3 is CASSLALGQTEKLFF. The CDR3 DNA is TGTGCCAGCAGCTTAGCGTTGGGACAGACTGAAAAACTGTTTTTT.

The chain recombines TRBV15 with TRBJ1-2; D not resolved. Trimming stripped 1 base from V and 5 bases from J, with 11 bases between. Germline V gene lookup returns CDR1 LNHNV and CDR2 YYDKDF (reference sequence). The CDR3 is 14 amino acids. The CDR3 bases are TGTGCCACCAGCAGAGTAGGTACAGCTTATGGCTACACCTTC. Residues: CATSRVGTAYGYTF.

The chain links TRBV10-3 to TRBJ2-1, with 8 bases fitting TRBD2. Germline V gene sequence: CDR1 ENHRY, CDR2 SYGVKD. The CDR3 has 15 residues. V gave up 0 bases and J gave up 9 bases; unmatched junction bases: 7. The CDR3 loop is CAISESWVAGTEQFF. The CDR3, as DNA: TGTGCCATCAGTGAGTCTTGGGTAGCGGGGACTGAGCAGTTCTTC.

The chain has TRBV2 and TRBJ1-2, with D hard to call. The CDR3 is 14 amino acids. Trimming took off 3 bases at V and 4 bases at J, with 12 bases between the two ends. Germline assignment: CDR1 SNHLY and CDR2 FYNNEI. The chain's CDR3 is CASSDSTAIYGYTF. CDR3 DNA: TGTGCCAGCAGTGACTCAACAGCCATCTATGGCTACACCTTC.

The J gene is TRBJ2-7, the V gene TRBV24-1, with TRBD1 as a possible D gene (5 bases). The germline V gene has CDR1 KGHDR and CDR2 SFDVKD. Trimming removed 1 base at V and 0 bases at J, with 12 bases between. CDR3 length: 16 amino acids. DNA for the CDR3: TGTGCCACCAGTGATTTAAGGGGTAAGAGCTCCTACGAGCAGTACTTC. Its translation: CATSDLRGKSSYEQYF.

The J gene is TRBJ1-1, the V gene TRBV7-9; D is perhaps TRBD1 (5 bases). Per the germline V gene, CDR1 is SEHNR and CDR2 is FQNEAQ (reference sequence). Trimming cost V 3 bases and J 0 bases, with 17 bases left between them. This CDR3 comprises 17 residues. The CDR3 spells CASSFPAGGVMNTEAFF. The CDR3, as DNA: TGTGCCAGCAGCTTCCCTGCGGGGGGGGTCATGAACACTGAAGCTTTCTTT.

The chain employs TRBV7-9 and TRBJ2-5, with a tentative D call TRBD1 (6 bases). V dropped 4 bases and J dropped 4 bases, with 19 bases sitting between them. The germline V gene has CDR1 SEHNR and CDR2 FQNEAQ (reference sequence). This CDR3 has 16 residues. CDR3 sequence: CASSSEKGVRAETQYF. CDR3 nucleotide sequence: TGTGCCAGCAGCTCGGAGAAGGGGGTTCGGGCAGAGACCCAGTACTTC.

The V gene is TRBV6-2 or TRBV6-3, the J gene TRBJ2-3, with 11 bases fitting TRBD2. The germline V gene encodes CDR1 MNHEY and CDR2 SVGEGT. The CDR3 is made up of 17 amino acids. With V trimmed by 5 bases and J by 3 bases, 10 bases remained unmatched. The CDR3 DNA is TGTGCCAGCAGTCCCATAGCGGGGGGGCCTCCGACAGATACGCAGTATTTT. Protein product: CASSPIAGGPPTDTQYF.

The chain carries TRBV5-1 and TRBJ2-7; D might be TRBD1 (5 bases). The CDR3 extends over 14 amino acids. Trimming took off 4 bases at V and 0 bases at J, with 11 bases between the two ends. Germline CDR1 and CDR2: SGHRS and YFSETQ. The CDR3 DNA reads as TGCGCCAGCAGCATAGGGGTTTCCTCCTACGAGCAGTACTTC. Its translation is CASSIGVSSYEQYF.

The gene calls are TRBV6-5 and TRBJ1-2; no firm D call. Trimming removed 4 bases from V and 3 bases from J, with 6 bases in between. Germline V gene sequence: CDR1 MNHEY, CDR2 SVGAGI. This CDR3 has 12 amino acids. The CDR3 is CASSSGDYGYTF. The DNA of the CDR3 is TGTGCCAGCAGTTCAGGAGACTATGGCTACACCTTC.